The rows below give T cell receptor beta chains drawn from one sample of a study of blood T cell repertoires in COVID-19. TCRdb's copy holds only in-frame clones and misses some; the assay was immunoSEQ multiplex PCR. The sample has about 200,000 clones, roughly 91% seen once. The sequencing input was peripheral blood. The source of these receptors is a man aged 40-49 years with active or convalescent COVID-19. The CDR3 runs from the conserved cysteine through the conserved F or W. The D gene is left open where the match is weak.

j_call cdr3_length d_call v_call cdr3_aa
TRBJ2-4 15 NA TRBV18 CASSPLRGGENIQYF
TRBJ2-3 13 NA TRBV5-1 CASSLSLVDTQYF
TRBJ2-3 13 NA TRBV4-3 CASATGVTDTQYF
TRBJ2-7 16 TRBD2 TRBV18 CASSPAGGTAFGEQYF
TRBJ2-3 15 TRBD2 TRBV5-1 CASSRTSGRTDTQYF
TRBJ1-5 15 NA TRBV6-1 CASSEVLTDNQPQHF
TRBJ2-1 15 TRBD2 TRBV5-1 CASSLVAGPLNEQFF
TRBJ2-7 15 NA TRBV19 CASRSGQGRPYEQYF
TRBJ1-1 14 NA TRBV18 CASSPLDVNTEAFF
TRBJ1-1 15 TRBD1 TRBV7-9 CASSIRTGRNTEAFF
TRBJ1-4 15 NA TRBV6-1 CASSKARHINEKLFF
TRBJ2-1 12 NA TRBV28 CGGRGSYNEQFF
TRBJ2-4 18 TRBD2 TRBV28 CASSHWTSGLDVKNIQYF
TRBJ2-2 16 TRBD2 TRBV11-2 CASSTASGGVTGELFF
TRBJ2-5 15 NA TRBV7-2 CASSGQGGGRETQYF
TRBJ2-2 15 NA TRBV24-1 CATSDFRGNTGELFF
TRBJ1-1 13 NA TRBV9 CASSVVGDTEAFF
TRBJ2-7 15 NA TRBV4-3 CASSLGINLEYEQYF
TRBJ1-6 18 TRBD1 TRBV2 CASSEWTGSSTYNSPLHF
TRBJ2-1 16 TRBD2 TRBV19 CASSSPSSGRVHEQFF
TRBJ1-2 14 NA TRBV28 CASRPTGGPGGYTF
TRBJ2-7 17 TRBD1 TRBV5-1 CASSLDLTGNSGDEQYF
TRBJ2-6 15 NA TRBV19 CASSIRTAGANVLTF
TRBJ1-5 16 NA TRBV28 CASSLGSGLYYQPQHF
TRBJ2-7 14 TRBD1 TRBV14 CASSRGTGTYEQYF
TRBJ1-1 14 TRBD1 TRBV19 CASSRQGQNTEAFF
TRBJ2-3 15 TRBD2 TRBV6-5 CASSYGLAGTNTQYF
TRBJ1-1 13 NA TRBV25-1 CASSLLTNTEAFF
TRBJ2-7 16 TRBD2 TRBV28 CASSSKLAEAYYEQYF
TRBJ1-1 12 NA TRBV12-3/TRBV12-4 CASSFSVTEAFF
TRBJ1-2 15 NA TRBV28 CASSQMGQGETGYTF
TRBJ1-6 19 NA TRBV11-2 CASSLDLTGGSSYNSPLHF
TRBJ1-4 14 NA TRBV19 CASSVGTSDEKLFF
TRBJ1-2 15 TRBD1 TRBV6-2/TRBV6-3 CASSFGQGGNYGYTF
TRBJ2-4 13 NA TRBV24-1 CATAQGTKNIQYF
TRBJ2-1 17 TRBD2 TRBV5-1 CASSSNPGLAGSNEQFF
TRBJ2-7 12 TRBD1 TRBV6-5 CASSFGQVEQYF
TRBJ1-4 15 TRBD1 TRBV2 CASTPGQGFNEKLFF
TRBJ1-3 15 NA TRBV7-2 CASSLVSSAGNTIYF
TRBJ2-7 14 TRBD1 TRBV11-2 CASSADRAGYEQYF
TRBJ2-7 13 NA TRBV7-8 CASSRQNSYEQYF
TRBJ1-3 13 NA TRBV18 CASSESSGNTIYF
TRBJ2-7 15 NA TRBV6-6 CASSEPGQQSYEQYF
TRBJ2-3 16 TRBD1 TRBV27 CASSPLGTVSTDTQYF
TRBJ1-4 14 NA TRBV9 CASSPGHLNEKLFF
TRBJ2-4 12 NA TRBV27 CASSTKGNIQYF
TRBJ2-5 14 TRBD1 TRBV18 CASSLGQGQETQYF
TRBJ1-3 16 TRBD1 TRBV19 CASSSTGTVSGNTIYF
TRBJ2-7 14 NA TRBV10-2 CASSGDKSPFEQYF
TRBJ2-5 13 NA TRBV5-1 CASTLGGVETQYF
TRBJ1-1 15 TRBD1 TRBV19 CASSIYDRGPTEAFF
TRBJ2-1 14 TRBD2 TRBV5-1 CASRTGTSVHEQFF
TRBJ2-2 14 NA TRBV27 CASSLFGGRRELFF
TRBJ1-5 13 NA TRBV12-3/TRBV12-4 CASARDTDQPQHF
TRBJ1-5 17 TRBD1 TRBV19 CASTPDTTGLSRQPQHF